This T cell receptor beta chain was sequenced for a study of T cell responses to AZD1222 COVID-19 vaccine. Study-wide results and caveats: Recipients of two AZD1222 doses showed rising Spike-specific TCR breadth and depth. No repertoire was sampled before or during the peak T cell response, only after it. White British ancestry dominated among donors, who included more females, and clonal diversity was possibly underestimated. Regions left unmutated in variants are reportedly the target of nearly half of spike-specific TCRs.

The assay was immunoSEQ multiplex PCR, and TCRdb's table has in-frame clones only and misses some. The sample lists some 120,000 clones; around 89% were seen once. The CDR3 consists of 14 residues. Trimming took 4 bases from V and 7 from J; bases not matched to a gene: 8. The germline gives CDR1 SGHKS, CDR2 YYEKEE (reference sequence). Worth noting for this clone: Its matching antigen is unknown.

Sequences were derived from peripheral blood, sampled on day 0 of MenACWY control vaccination. The receptor was isolated from an adult in good health. The chain joins TRBV5-5 to TRBJ1-2, with 9 bases lining up with TRBD1. The CDR3 reads CASSRPGTGFGYTF. The CDR3 nucleotides read TGTGCCAGCAGCCGTCCCGGGACAGGGTTTGGCTACACCTTC.